This T cell receptor beta chain was profiled in a study of shared clonotypes between healthy human individuals. General study results and limits: Clonotype sharing across a few donors was observed for about 4.8% of naive CD4 clonotypes.

From germline, CDR1 is SGHDN and CDR2 FVKESK. The CDR3 has 13 amino acids. Trimming removed 4 bases at V and 6 bases at J, with 13 bases between. Data came from immunoSEQ multiplex PCR; TCRdb stores just in-frame clones and leaves some out. This sample has over 1.5 million clones, with around 98% found just once. Comment on this clone: Its antigen is unidentified.

All donors were healthy HIV-negative adults lacking recent acute infections or vaccinations. This TCR came from a man aged 30 to 45 in good health. The chain links TRBV14 to TRBJ2-7, with D perhaps TRBD1 (5 bases). Sequencing was done on a sample of naive CD4+ T cells sorted from blood. Subset described: CD45RA+ positively selected. The CDR3 region has the DNA TGTGCCAGCAGCCGAGACAGCTTGGGCGAGCAGTACTTC. Its translation: CASSRDSLGEQYF.